Listed below are T cell receptor beta chains from one sample, sequenced in a study of lymphopenia after photon versus proton radiotherapy. Assay: immunoSEQ multiplex PCR; the TCRdb copy retains only in-frame clones and omits some. The sample has some 33,000 clones, about 90% seen once; the top ten hold approximately 7.3%. The specimen comprised peripheral blood, sampled from a patient treated with photon-based radiotherapy. These receptors all stem from a woman between 50 and 59 years old with pancreatic cancer. CDR3s include the opening cysteine and the closing phenylalanine or tryptophan. A D gene is named only where the DNA matches it firmly. Clone size, where shown, is once, few, many, or a class for clones that have expanded.

V gene	clone size	CDR3 length	D gene	J gene	CDR3 DNA	CDR3 protein
TRBV7-9	.	15	TRBD1	TRBJ2-5	TGTGCCAGCAGCCTAACTTGGGACAGACAAGAGACCCAGTACTTC	CASSLTWDRQETQYF
TRBV27	.	14	.	TRBJ1-5	TGTGCCAGCAGTCCCAGTCGAGGAGATCAGCCCCAGCATTTT	CASSPSRGDQPQHF
TRBV7-2	.	15	TRBD1	TRBJ1-5	TGTGCCAGCAGCTTAGAGGGACAGAACAATCAGCCCCAGCATTTT	CASSLEGQNNQPQHF
TRBV2	.	16	.	TRBJ2-7	TGTGCCAGCAGTGAAGAGGCAGCGGAGCTAGCCTACGAGCAGTACTTC	CASSEEAAELAYEQYF
TRBV2	few	13	.	TRBJ1-5	TGTGCCAGCCGGATTGGGGGGGATCAGCCCCAGCATTTT	CASRIGGDQPQHF
TRBV7-2	.	18	TRBD2	TRBJ2-3	TGTGCCAGCAGCTTAGCACACGGGACTAGCGGGATGACAGATACGCAGTATTTT	CASSLAHGTSGMTDTQYF
TRBV5-5	.	15	.	TRBJ2-7	TGTGCCAGCAGCTTGGAACAGGTTGTCTCCTACGAGCAGTACTTC	CASSLEQVVSYEQYF
TRBV10-3	.	15	TRBD1	TRBJ1-3	TGTGCCAGGGACAGGGGCAGGGGCTCTGGAAACACCATATATTTT	CARDRGRGSGNTIYF
TRBV5-6	.	15	TRBD1	TRBJ2-1	TGTGCCAGCAGCAAAGGACAGGGGAAGGGGTATGAGCAGTTCTTC	CASSKGQGKGYEQFF
TRBV14	once	19	.	TRBJ2-1	TGTGCCAGCAGCCAAGCCATGATCGATAGGACAGCTCAGAGCAATGAGCAGTTCTTC	CASSQAMIDRTAQSNEQFF
TRBV7-9	.	15	.	TRBJ2-7	TGTGCCAGCAGCTTCCCCGGACGGCGTTCGGACGAGCAGTACTTC	CASSFPGRRSDEQYF
TRBV28	.	14	.	TRBJ2-7	TGTGCCACCGCATTGCGGGGACAGTCCTTGGAGCAGTACTTC	CATALRGQSLEQYF
TRBV7-9	.	17	.	TRBJ1-2	TGTGCCAGCAGCTTAGCGGGAGCAAGGGCAGAAAACTATGGCTACACCTTC	CASSLAGARAENYGYTF
TRBV29-1	.	17	TRBD2	TRBJ2-1	TGCAGCGTTGAAGATGCGCTAGCGGGAGGGTGGTACAATGAGCAGTTCTTC	CSVEDALAGGWYNEQFF
TRBV7-2	.	15	TRBD1	TRBJ2-7	TGTGCCAGCAGCGCCGGGACAGGGCCCTCCTACGAGCAGTACTTC	CASSAGTGPSYEQYF
TRBV18	once	16	.	TRBJ1-1	TGTGCCAGCTCACCTCAGGACAGTCCAACGAACACTGAAGCTTTCTTT	CASSPQDSPTNTEAFF
TRBV6-1	once	13	TRBD1	TRBJ1-1	TGTGCCAGCAGTCTGGGACAGTTTACTGAAGCTTTCTTT	CASSLGQFTEAFF
TRBV15	.	15	TRBD1	TRBJ1-5	TGTGCCACCAGCAGAGATCAGGGGGACAATCAGCCCCAGCATTTT	CATSRDQGDNQPQHF
TRBV28	.	14	.	TRBJ2-7	TGTGCCAGCAGTTTCACATCTTATATCTACGAGCAGTACTTC	CASSFTSYIYEQYF
TRBV28	.	16	.	TRBJ2-5	TGTGCCAGCAGCCCTTCCGGGGGCGTTACACGGGAGACCCAGTACTTC	CASSPSGGVTRETQYF
TRBV11-2	.	15	.	TRBJ2-2	TGTGCCAGCAGCTCAGGGATCTTGGGGATCGGGGAGCTGTTTTTT	CASSSGILGIGELFF
TRBV5-1	.	13	.	TRBJ2-3	TGCGCCAGCAGCACGGATGCCACAGATACGCAGTATTTT	CASSTDATDTQYF
TRBV7-6	.	14	.	TRBJ1-6	TGTGCCAGCAGCTTAGATTGGCAAAATTCACCCCTCCACTTT	CASSLDWQNSPLHF
TRBV19	.	15	.	TRBJ2-5	TGTGCCAGTAGTAGGGACACCGCTCTGGAGGAGACCCAGTACTTC	CASSRDTALEETQYF
TRBV10-2	.	13	.	TRBJ2-5	TGCGCCAGCAGGGAGGGAACACAAGAGACCCAGTACTTC	CASREGTQETQYF
TRBV18	.	14	.	TRBJ1-5	TGTGCCAGCTCACCCGGTACTAGCAATCAGCCCCAGCATTTT	CASSPGTSNQPQHF
TRBV19	.	13	.	TRBJ2-5	TGTGCCAGTAGTATAGGGAACCTGGAGACCCAGTACTTC	CASSIGNLETQYF
TRBV7-9	.	13	.	TRBJ1-1	TGTGCCAGCAGCTTAGGAGGGAGAACTGAAGCTTTCTTT	CASSLGGRTEAFF
TRBV7-3	.	17	.	TRBJ2-5	TGTGCCAGCAGCTTAACAGCTACAGGCAGGGTCCAAGAGACCCAGTACTTC	CASSLTATGRVQETQYF
TRBV19	.	15	TRBD2	TRBJ2-3	TGTGCCAGTAGAAACCCTAGCGGAAGCACAGATACGCAGTATTTT	CASRNPSGSTDTQYF
TRBV5-6	.	14	TRBD1	TRBJ1-2	TGTGCCAGCAGCTCGAGGGACAGCTACTATGGCTACACCTTC	CASSSRDSYYGYTF
TRBV21-1	.	13	.	TRBJ2-7	TGTGCCAGCAGCAGGCAGACATCCTACGAGCAGTACTTC	CASSRQTSYEQYF
TRBV4-3	.	15	.	TRBJ2-7	TGCGCCAGCAGCCAAGAGAGGGGCAGCCACTACGAGCAGTACTTC	CASSQERGSHYEQYF
TRBV11-3	.	13	.	TRBJ2-3	TGTGCCAGCAGCTCGAGGGGAACAGATACGCAGTATTTT	CASSSRGTDTQYF
TRBV30	.	14	TRBD1	TRBJ1-2	TGTGCCTGGAGTGTCGGGACAGGGAACTATGGCTACACCTTC	CAWSVGTGNYGYTF
TRBV11-2	.	14	.	TRBJ2-1	TGTGCCAGCAGCAGTCAACGCTCCTACAATGAGCAGTTCTTC	CASSSQRSYNEQFF
TRBV7-2	once	16	.	TRBJ2-2	TGTGCCAGCAGCTCCAGTGGCCCAATGAACACCGGGGAGCTGTTTTTT	CASSSSGPMNTGELFF
TRBV27	.	15	.	TRBJ2-2	TGTGCCAGCAGTTTAGGGTCAAGGGGCGGCGGGGAGCTGTTTTTT	CASSLGSRGGGELFF
TRBV5-6	.	14	.	TRBJ1-2	TGTGCCAGCAGCCAAGACAGAGCAGCCTATGGCTACACCTTC	CASSQDRAAYGYTF
TRBV30	.	16	TRBD1	TRBJ1-5	TGTGCCTGGAGTCAGGGACAGGGGATACTGGGCCAGCCCCAGCATTTT	CAWSQGQGILGQPQHF
TRBV7-6	.	14	.	TRBJ2-6	TGTGCCAGCAGCCCGACAGCTGGGGCCAACGTCCTGACTTTC	CASSPTAGANVLTF
TRBV12-5	.	15	.	TRBJ1-1	TGTGCTAGTGGTTTGCCGAACAGACTGAACACTGAAGCTTTCTTT	CASGLPNRLNTEAFF
TRBV15	.	15	.	TRBJ2-1	TGTGCCACCAGCCACGGGGCGGGAACCTACAATGAGCAGTTCTTC	CATSHGAGTYNEQFF
TRBV7-3	.	15	TRBD1	TRBJ1-1	TGTGCCAGCAGCTTATCAGGGACAGGAAGGACTGAAGCTTTCTTT	CASSLSGTGRTEAFF
TRBV18	.	17	TRBD1	TRBJ1-3	TGTGCCAGCTCACCCCGTCGGGACAGGGTGGCTGGAAACACCATATATTTT	CASSPRRDRVAGNTIYF
TRBV6-5	.	11	.	TRBJ1-1	TGTGCCAGCAGTGAAGGAAGATGGGCTTTCTTT	CASSEGRWAFF
TRBV29-1	.	13	TRBD1	TRBJ1-4	TGCAGCATCAGACAGGGAGGGGGGGAAAAACTGTTTTTT	CSIRQGGGEKLFF